This TCR beta chain was observed in a study of identical twins. Overall study results and limits: Beta out-of-frame sequences showed weaker excess sharing between twins. The study reached conclusions through statistical analysis that was cross-sectional, not following the same donors. Invariant populations such as MAIT and iNKT cells could partly muddle zero-insertion analyses. Beta clonotypes that were abundant in cord blood contained fewer insertions, a pattern absent from memory repertoires.

About this clonotype: Its antigen is as yet unknown.

Per germline, CDR1 SQVTM and CDR2 ANQGSEA. The CDR3 spans 15 residues. V lost 0 bases to trimming and J lost 0 bases, with 8 bases between them. One entry per CDR3 protein results from TCRdb running MiXCR on the 5' RACE reads. The table has about 250,000 distinct CDR3 sequences, approximately 7.9% seen once. The same data also contributed to another study, on yellow fever vaccine responses in identical twins.

Sequencing was performed on CD8+ T cells sorted from blood. This receptor was taken from a woman under 30 in good health. V and J are TRBV29-1 and TRBJ2-2, with unresolved D. The chain's CDR3 is CSVEDQSTNTGELFF. For the CDR3, the DNA is TGCAGCGTTGAAGATCAAAGTACGAACACCGGGGAGCTGTTTTTT.